These 18 T cell receptor beta chains share one sample of origin, sequenced in a study of blood T cell repertoires in COVID-19. Repertoires were generated with immunoSEQ multiplex PCR, while TCRdb's copy carries only in-frame clones and drops some. The data contain a few hundred thousand clones, about 82% of them seen just once; the ten biggest clones take up around 1.6%. The specimen sequenced was peripheral blood. The source is a woman in her fifties or sixties with acute or convalescent COVID-19.

This chain uses TRBV4-2 with TRBJ2-5; 7 nucleotides align to TRBD2. With V trimmed by 0 bases and J by 1 base, 2 bases remained unmatched. The CDR3 is made up of 15 amino acids. The germline V gene encodes CDR1 LGHNA and CDR2 YNFKEQ. In DNA, the CDR3 is TGTGCCAGCAGCCAAGATGGCGGGAGCCAAGAGACCCAGTACTTC. Residues: CASSQDGGSQETQYF.

The rearrangement joins TRBV7-9 to TRBJ1-1; weak D call: TRBD1 (5 bases). In germline, CDR1 is SEHNR, CDR2 FQNEAQ (reference sequence). Trimming stripped 5 bases from V and 10 bases from J, with 11 bases between. This CDR3 spans 11 amino acids. The CDR3 loop is CASSPRQRAFF. The CDR3 DNA follows: TGTGCCAGCAGCCCCCGACAGAGAGCTTTCTTT.

The V and J genes are TRBV3-1 (or the pseudogene TRBV3-2) and TRBJ2-1; 10 nucleotides match TRBD2. The CDR3 runs to 16 residues. V was clipped by 0 bases and J by 8 bases; unmatched bases: 7. Germline lookup yields CDR1 LGHDT and CDR2 YNNKEL (reference sequence). CDR3 sequence (DNA): TGTGCCAGCAGCCAAGATCGACTAGCGGGTTACGATGAGCAGTTCTTC. This sequence encodes CASSQDRLAGYDEQFF.

This clone showed up many times. The rearrangement uses TRBV9 and TRBJ1-1; TRBD1 is a possible D gene (6 bases). Trimming took off 3 bases at V and 0 bases at J, with 12 bases between the two ends. CDR3 size: 15 residues. Germline V CDR1 and CDR2: SGDLS, YYNGEE. The CDR3 loop is CASSAEGDMNTEAFF. Written as DNA, the CDR3 is TGTGCCAGCAGCGCCGAGGGGGACATGAACACTGAAGCTTTCTTT.

The chain links TRBV6-5 to TRBJ1-1; 7 nucleotides line up with TRBD1. Trimming took 2 bases from V and 1 from J; bases not matched to a gene: 4. There are 15 residues in the CDR3. Looked up from germline, CDR1 is MNHEY and CDR2 is SVGAGI. The CDR3 region is CASSYATGWNTEAFF. DNA for the CDR3: TGTGCCAGCAGTTACGCGACAGGGTGGAACACTGAAGCTTTCTTT.

Note on this clone: One junction end disagrees with the germline gene, perhaps due to a read error. The chain is built from TRBV27 and TRBJ2-3, with TRBD2 matching 7 bases. The CDR3 has 14 amino acids. CDR1 MNHEY and CDR2 SMNVEV come from the germline V gene (reference sequence). The CDR3 region has the DNA TGTGCCAGCAGTATGCTGACTAGCAAAGATACGCAGTATTTT. It codes for CASSMLTSKDTQYF.

The chain is built from TRBV11-2 and TRBJ2-5; no reliable D call. Trimming took 5 bases from V and 2 from J, leaving 12 bases between them. The length of the CDR3 is 14 residues. CDR1 and CDR2 from the germline V gene are SGHAT and FQNNGV. The CDR3 nucleotides read TGTGCCAGCAGCGACGACACCATTCAAGAGACCCAGTACTTC. This gives the protein CASSDDTIQETQYF.

The chain joins TRBV27 to TRBJ2-7, with 8 nucleotides matching TRBD1. V lost 7 bases to trimming and J lost 6 bases; unmatched junction nucleotides: 2. The germline V gene has CDR1 MNHEY and CDR2 SMNVEV (reference sequence). This CDR3 is built from 11 residues. The CDR3 is CASTDRGEQYF. In DNA form, the CDR3 reads TGTGCCAGCACCGACAGGGGCGAGCAGTACTTC.

Notes on this clone: The same CDR3 is also encoded by other DNA sequences in this sample. The genes are TRBV7-3 and TRBJ2-3; the match to TRBD2 covers 8 bases. Losses at the gene ends were 4 bases for V and 2 bases for J; bases not matched to a gene: 5. The CDR3 is made up of 15 amino acids. The germline CDR1 and CDR2 sequences are SGHTA and FQGTGA. The CDR3 loop is CASSSPGLVTDTQYF. The CDR3 coding sequence is TGTGCCAGCAGCTCGCCGGGACTAGTCACAGATACGCAGTATTTT.

The rearrangement uses TRBV7-6 and TRBJ2-2; perhaps TRBD2 as D (6 bases). The CDR3 loop spans 14 amino acids. Per germline, CDR1 SGHVS and CDR2 FNYEAQ. V was clipped by 8 bases and J by 6 bases, with 16 bases between them. In DNA form, the CDR3 reads TGTGCCAGCGCGGAGGGCCCCGTAGCCGGGGAGCTGTTTTTT. Protein sequence: CASAEGPVAGELFF.

This chain links TRBV3-1 (or the pseudogene TRBV3-2) with TRBJ2-7; D may be TRBD1 (6 bases). Trimming took off 2 bases at V and 3 bases at J, with 11 bases between the two ends. Germline lookup yields CDR1 LGHDT and CDR2 YNNKEL (reference sequence). This CDR3 is 14 amino acids long. The CDR3 loop reads CASSQTRTDYEQYF. Written as DNA, the CDR3 is TGTGCCAGCAGCCAAACCCGGACAGACTACGAGCAGTACTTC.

The chain carries TRBV18 and TRBJ2-1; D is perhaps TRBD1 (6 bases). V lost 6 bases, J lost 4 bases, and 13 bases lay in between. The germline CDR1 and CDR2 sequences are KGHSH and LQKENI. The CDR3 totals 14 residues. CDR3 amino acids: CASSRRTGYNEQFF. CDR3 DNA sequence: TGTGCCAGCTCCCGGCGTACAGGGTACAATGAGCAGTTCTTC. The variable domain in full, with the rest retrieved from reference TRBV18 and TRBJ2-1, is NAGVMQNPRHLVRRRGQEARLRCSPMKGHSHVYWYRQLPEEGLKFMVYLQKENIIDESGMPKERFSAEFPKEGPSILRIQQVVRGDSAAYFCASSRRTGYNEQFFGPGTRLTVL.

The V and J genes are TRBV5-4 and TRBJ1-2; perhaps TRBD1 as D (6 bases). The CDR3 totals 17 residues. Germline-derived CDR1 and CDR2 are SGHNT and YYREEE (reference sequence). The ends were cut back, 0 bases at V and 4 bases at J, with 19 bases in the middle. For the CDR3, the DNA is TGTGCCAGCAGCTTGGGTGGGCCTCAGGGGAAGGTCTATGGCTACACCTTC. This translates into CASSLGGPQGKVYGYTF.

The chain links TRBV27 to TRBJ1-1; 8 bases are a match to TRBD1. The length of the CDR3 is 14 residues. Germline-derived CDR1 and CDR2 are MNHEY and SMNVEV (reference sequence). The V gene end was trimmed by 6 bases and the J gene end by 6 bases; junction bases not matched to a gene: 9. CDR3 amino acids: CASSRNPDRAEAFF. The CDR3 region has the DNA TGTGCCAGCAGCAGAAACCCGGACAGGGCTGAAGCTTTCTTT.

V is TRBV4-2 and J is TRBJ2-7; D is unresolved. This CDR3 is built from 15 residues. The V and J ends lost 0 bases and 1 base respectively, with 10 bases between them. Germline V gene data show CDR1 as LGHNA and CDR2 as YNFKEQ. This chain's CDR3 is CASSQEEVVSYEQYF. CDR3 in DNA: TGTGCCAGCAGCCAAGAAGAGGTCGTGTCCTACGAGCAGTACTTC.

This clone appeared once. The chain carries TRBV9 and TRBJ2-1; tentatively, D is TRBD1 (6 bases). Germline loops: CDR1 SGDLS, CDR2 YYNGEE. V dropped 2 bases and J dropped 4 bases, with 13 bases sitting between them. The CDR3 consists of 15 residues. The CDR3 is CASSVAGAVYNEQFF. The CDR3 DNA sequence: TGTGCCAGCAGCGTTGCAGGGGCCGTTTACAATGAGCAGTTCTTC.

The rearrangement joins TRBV7-2 to TRBJ2-7; TRBD1 matches 8 bases. The CDR3 is made up of 12 amino acids. With 5 bases clipped from V and 7 bases from J, the junction kept 4 bases outside the gene matches. Germline lookup yields CDR1 SGHTA and CDR2 FQGNSA. The CDR3 protein is CASSTDRGEQYF. CDR3 sequence (DNA): TGTGCCAGCAGCACAGACAGGGGTGAGCAGTACTTC.

The chain is built from TRBV18 and TRBJ1-2; 10 nucleotides line up with TRBD1. The junction had 10 bases not matched to a gene; V was cut back by 1 base and J by 8 bases. CDR3 length: 16 residues. Germline V lookup: CDR1 KGHSH, CDR2 LQKENI. The CDR3 loop reads CASSPRRDRGREGYTF. CDR3 nucleotide sequence: TGTGCCAGCTCACCACGTCGGGACAGGGGAAGAGAGGGCTACACCTTC.